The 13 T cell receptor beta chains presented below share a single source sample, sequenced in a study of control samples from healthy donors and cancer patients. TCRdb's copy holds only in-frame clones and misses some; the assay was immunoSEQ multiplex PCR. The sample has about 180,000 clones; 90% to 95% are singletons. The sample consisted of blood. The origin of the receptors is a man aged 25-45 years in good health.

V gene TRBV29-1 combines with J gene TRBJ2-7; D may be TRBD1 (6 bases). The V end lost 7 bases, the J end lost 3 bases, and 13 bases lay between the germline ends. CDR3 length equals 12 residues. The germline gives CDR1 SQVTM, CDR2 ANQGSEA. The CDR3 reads CSARRDNYEQYF. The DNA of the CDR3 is TGCAGCGCCCGTCGGGACAACTACGAGCAGTACTTC.

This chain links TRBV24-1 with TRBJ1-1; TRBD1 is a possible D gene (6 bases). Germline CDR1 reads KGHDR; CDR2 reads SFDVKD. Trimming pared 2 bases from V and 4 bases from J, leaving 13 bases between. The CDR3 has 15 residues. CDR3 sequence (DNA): TGTGCCACCAGTGATTCCAGGGGAAGAGGCACTGAAGCTTTCTTT. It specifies CATSDSRGRGTEAFF.

This CDR3 reads CASSQASTEQYF. The CDR3 bases are TGCGCCAGCAGCCAAGCTAGCACCGAGCAGTACTTC. The chain uses TRBV4-1 and TRBJ2-7; the D gene is possibly TRBD2 (5 bases). The germline V and J ends were trimmed by 1 base and 6 bases, with 7 bases remaining between them. There are 12 residues in the CDR3. Germline V gene data show CDR1 as MGHRA and CDR2 as YSYEKL.

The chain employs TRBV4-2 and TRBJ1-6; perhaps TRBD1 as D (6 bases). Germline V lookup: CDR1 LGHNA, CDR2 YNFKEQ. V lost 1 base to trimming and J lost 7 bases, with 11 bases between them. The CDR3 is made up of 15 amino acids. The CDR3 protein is CASSQGRDTNSPLHF. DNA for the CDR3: TGTGCCAGCAGCCAAGGCCGGGACACAAATTCACCCCTCCACTTT.

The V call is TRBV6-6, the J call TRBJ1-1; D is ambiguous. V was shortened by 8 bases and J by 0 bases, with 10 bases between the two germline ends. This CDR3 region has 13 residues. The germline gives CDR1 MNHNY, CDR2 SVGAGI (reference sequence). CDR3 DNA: TGTGCCAGCTCCCCCACAATGAACACTGAAGCTTTCTTT. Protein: CASSPTMNTEAFF.

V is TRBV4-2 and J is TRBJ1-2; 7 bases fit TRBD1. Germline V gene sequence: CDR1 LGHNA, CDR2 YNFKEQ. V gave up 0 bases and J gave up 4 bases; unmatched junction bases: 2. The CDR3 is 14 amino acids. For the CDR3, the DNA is TGTGCCAGCAGCCAAGATGGGACAGTCTATGGCTACACCTTC. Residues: CASSQDGTVYGYTF.

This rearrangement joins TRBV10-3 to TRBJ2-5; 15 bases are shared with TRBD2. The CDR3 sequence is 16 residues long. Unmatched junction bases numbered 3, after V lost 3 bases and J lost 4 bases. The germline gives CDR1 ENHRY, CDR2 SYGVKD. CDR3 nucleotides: TGTGCCATCAGTGACGGACTAGCGGGGGGGGGAGAGACCCAGTACTTC. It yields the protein CAISDGLAGGGETQYF.

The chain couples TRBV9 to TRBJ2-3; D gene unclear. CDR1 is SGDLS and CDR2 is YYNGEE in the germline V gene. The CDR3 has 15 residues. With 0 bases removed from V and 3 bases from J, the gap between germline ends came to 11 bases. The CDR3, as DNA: TGTGCCAGCAGCGTAGTGGCTGAACCTACAGATACGCAGTATTTT. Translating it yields CASSVVAEPTDTQYF.

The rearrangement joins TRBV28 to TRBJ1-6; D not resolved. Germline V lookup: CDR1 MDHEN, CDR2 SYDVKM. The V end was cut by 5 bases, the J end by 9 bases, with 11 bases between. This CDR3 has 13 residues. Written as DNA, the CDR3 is TGTGCCAGCAGTCCCCGCAATCGTTCACCCCTCCACTTT. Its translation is CASSPRNRSPLHF.

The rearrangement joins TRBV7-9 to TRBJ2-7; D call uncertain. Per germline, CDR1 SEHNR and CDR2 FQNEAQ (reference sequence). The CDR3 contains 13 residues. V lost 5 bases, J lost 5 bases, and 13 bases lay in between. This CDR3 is CASSRGPFHEQYF. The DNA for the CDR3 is TGTGCCAGCAGCCGCGGACCATTCCACGAGCAGTACTTC.

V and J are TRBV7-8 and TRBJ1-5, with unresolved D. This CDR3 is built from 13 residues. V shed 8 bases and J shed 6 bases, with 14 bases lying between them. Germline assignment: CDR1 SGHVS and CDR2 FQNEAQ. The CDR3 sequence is CASEAGVSQPQHF. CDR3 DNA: TGTGCCAGCGAGGCTGGGGTAAGTCAGCCCCAGCATTTT.

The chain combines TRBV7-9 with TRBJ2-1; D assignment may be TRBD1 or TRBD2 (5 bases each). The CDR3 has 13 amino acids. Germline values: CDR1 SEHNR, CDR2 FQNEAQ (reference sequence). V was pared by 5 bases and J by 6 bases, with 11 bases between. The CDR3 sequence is CASSGGPTNEQFF. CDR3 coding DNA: TGTGCCAGCAGCGGGGGACCGACCAATGAGCAGTTCTTC.

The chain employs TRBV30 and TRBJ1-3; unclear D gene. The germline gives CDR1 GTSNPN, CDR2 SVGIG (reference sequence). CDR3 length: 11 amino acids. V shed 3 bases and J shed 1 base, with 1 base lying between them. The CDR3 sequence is CAWRSGNTIYF. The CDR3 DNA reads TGTGCCTGGAGGTCTGGAAACACCATATATTTT.